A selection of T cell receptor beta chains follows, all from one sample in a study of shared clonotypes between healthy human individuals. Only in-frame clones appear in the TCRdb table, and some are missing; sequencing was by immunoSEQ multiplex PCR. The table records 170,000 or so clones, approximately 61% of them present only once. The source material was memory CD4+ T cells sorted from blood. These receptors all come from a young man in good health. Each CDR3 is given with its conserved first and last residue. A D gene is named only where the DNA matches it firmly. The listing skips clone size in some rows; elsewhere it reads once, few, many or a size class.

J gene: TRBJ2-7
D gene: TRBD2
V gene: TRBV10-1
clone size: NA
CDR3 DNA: TGCGCCAGCAGTGATTTAGCTAGCGGCAACTACGAGCAGTACTTC
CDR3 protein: CASSDLASGNYEQYF

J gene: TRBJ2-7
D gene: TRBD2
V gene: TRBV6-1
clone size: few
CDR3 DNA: TGTGCCAGCAGTGATACCTCGACTCGAGCGGGGTACGAGCAGTACTTC
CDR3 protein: CASSDTSTRAGYEQYF

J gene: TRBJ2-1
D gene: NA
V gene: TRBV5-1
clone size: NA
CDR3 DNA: TGCGCCAGCACCCTACAGGAGGCGGTCTACAATGAGCAGTTCTTC
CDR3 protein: CASTLQEAVYNEQFF

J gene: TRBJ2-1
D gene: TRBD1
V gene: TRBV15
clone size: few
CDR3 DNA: TGTGCCACCAGCAGAGTGATCTTTAGACAGGGGGGCCACGATGAGCAGTTCTTC
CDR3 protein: CATSRVIFRQGGHDEQFF

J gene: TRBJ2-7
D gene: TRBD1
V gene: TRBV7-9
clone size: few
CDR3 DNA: TGTGCCAGCAGCCTCGGGACAGGGGCGCGGGAGCAGTACTTC
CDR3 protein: CASSLGTGAREQYF

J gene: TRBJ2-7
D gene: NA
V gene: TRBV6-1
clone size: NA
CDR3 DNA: TGTGCCAGCAGTGAACAAGTTTACGAGCAGTACTTC
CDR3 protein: CASSEQVYEQYF

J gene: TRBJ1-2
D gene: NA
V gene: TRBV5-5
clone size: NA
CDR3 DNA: TGTGCCAGCAGCTTGGGGTCAGGTCCGTGGAATGGCTACACCTTC
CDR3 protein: CASSLGSGPWNGYTF

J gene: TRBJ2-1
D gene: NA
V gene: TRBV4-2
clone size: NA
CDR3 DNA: TGTGCCAGCAGCCAAGAGACCGGACGGAATGAGCAGTTCTTC
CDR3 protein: CASSQETGRNEQFF

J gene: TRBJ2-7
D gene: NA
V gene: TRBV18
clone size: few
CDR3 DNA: TGTGCCAGCTCACCACCTTCCGGGAAAGGGCGCGAGCAGTACTTC
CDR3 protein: CASSPPSGKGREQYF

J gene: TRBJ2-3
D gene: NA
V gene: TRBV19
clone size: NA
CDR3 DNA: TGTGCCAGTAGTATCTTGGCGGGTGACACAGATACGCAGTATTTT
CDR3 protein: CASSILAGDTDTQYF

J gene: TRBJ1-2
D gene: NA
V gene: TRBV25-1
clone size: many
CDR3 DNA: TGTGCCAGCAGTGACCCCGGAGGCAGTCGGTATGGCTACACCTTC
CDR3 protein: CASSDPGGSRYGYTF

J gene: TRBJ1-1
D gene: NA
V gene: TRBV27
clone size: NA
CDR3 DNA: TGTGCCAGCAGCCGAGTGGCTCGGGGAACTGAAGCTTTCTTT
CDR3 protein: CASSRVARGTEAFF

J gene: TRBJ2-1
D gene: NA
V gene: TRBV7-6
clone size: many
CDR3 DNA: TGTGCCAGCAGCTTAAAAGGTACTAGTCACCACAATGAGCAGTTCTTC
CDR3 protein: CASSLKGTSHHNEQFF

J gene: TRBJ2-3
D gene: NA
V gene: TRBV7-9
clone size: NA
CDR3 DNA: TGTGCCAGCAGAGTTAGCGGAAATACGCAGTATTTT
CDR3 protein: CASRVSGNTQYF

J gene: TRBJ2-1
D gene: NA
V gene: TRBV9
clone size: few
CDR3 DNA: TGTGCCAGCAGCGTAGACCCCCCGGCGGGAATATACAATGAGCAGTTCTTC
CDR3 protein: CASSVDPPAGIYNEQFF

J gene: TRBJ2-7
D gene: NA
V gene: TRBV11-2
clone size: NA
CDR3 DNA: TGTGCCAGCAGCTTGGTCAGGGCTAACGAGCAGTACTTC
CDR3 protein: CASSLVRANEQYF

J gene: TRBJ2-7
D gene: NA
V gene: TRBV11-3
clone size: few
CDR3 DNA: TGTGCCAGCAGCTTAGATTCAGGCGCCGGATCCCACGAGCAGTACTTC
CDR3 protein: CASSLDSGAGSHEQYF

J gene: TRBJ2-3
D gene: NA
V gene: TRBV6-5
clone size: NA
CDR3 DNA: TGTGCCAGCAGTTACTCTGACGGTCGTAGCACAGATACGCAGTATTTT
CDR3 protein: CASSYSDGRSTDTQYF

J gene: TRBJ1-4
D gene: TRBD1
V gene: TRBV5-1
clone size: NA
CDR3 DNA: TGCGCCAGCAGTAACGACAGGGCGGATGAAAAACTGTTTTTT
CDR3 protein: CASSNDRADEKLFF

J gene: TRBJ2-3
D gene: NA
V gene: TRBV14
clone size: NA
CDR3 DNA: TGTGCCAGCAGCCAACTAAGGAGCACAGATACGCAGTATTTT
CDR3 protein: CASSQLRSTDTQYF

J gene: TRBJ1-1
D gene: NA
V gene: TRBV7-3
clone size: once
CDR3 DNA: TGTGCCAGCAGCCCGGGCATGACGAACACTGAAGCTTTCTTT
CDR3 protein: CASSPGMTNTEAFF

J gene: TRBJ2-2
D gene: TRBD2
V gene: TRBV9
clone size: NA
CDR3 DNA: TGTGCCAGCAGCGCGGGACTAGTCGGTCCCGGGGAGCTGTTTTTT
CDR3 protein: CASSAGLVGPGELFF

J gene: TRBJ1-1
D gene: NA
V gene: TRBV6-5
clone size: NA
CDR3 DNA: TGTGCCAGCAGTTACCTGGGGCCCTCGGAAACTGAAGCTTTCTTT
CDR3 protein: CASSYLGPSETEAFF

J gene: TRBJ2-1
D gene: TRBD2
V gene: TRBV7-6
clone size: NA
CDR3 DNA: TGTGCCAGCAGCTTAGAACTAGCGGAAAGCTCCTACAATGAGCAGTTCTTC
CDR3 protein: CASSLELAESSYNEQFF

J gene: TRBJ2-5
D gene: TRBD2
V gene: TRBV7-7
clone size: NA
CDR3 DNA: TGTGCCAGCAGCCTCGGGAGGGGCCAAGAGACCCAGTACTTC
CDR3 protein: CASSLGRGQETQYF

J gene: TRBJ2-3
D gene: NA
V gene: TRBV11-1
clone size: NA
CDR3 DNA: TGTGCCAGCAGCTTAGACAGGGCTTACACAGATACGCAGTATTTT
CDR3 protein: CASSLDRAYTDTQYF

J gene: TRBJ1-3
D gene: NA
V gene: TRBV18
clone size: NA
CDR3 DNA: TGTGCCAGCTCACCAAGCTTAAGGATTAGCTCTGGAAACACCATATATTTT
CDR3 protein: CASSPSLRISSGNTIYF

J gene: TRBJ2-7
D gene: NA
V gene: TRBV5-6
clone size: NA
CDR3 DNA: TGTGCCAGCAGTTGGGACGTGAGGGGCGAGCAGTACTTC
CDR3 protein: CASSWDVRGEQYF

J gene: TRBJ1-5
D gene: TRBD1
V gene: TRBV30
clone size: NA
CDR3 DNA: TGTGCCTGGACGGGACAGGTGGGTCAGCCCCAGCATTTT
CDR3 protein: CAWTGQVGQPQHF

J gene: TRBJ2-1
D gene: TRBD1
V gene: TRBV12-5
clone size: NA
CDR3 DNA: TGTGCTAGTGGTTTGACCCAGGGGGCAGGTGAGCAGTTCTTC
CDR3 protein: CASGLTQGAGEQFF

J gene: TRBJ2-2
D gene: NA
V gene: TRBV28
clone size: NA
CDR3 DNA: TGTGCCAGCAGACCCCCGGACAGATACACCGGGGAGCTGTTTTTT
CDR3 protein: CASRPPDRYTGELFF

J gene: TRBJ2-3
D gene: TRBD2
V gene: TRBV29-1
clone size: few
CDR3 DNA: TGCAGCGGTTCTTCCGGGAGGGCCGCGACGCAGTATTTT
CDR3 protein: CSGSSGRAATQYF

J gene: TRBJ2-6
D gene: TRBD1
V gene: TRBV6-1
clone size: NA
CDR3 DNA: TGTGCCAGCAGTGATCGACAGGGTGGGGCCAACGTCCTGACTTTC
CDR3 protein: CASSDRQGGANVLTF

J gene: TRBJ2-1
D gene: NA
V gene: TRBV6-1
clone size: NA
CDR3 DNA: TGTGCCAGCAGTGAAGCGCTTCACAATGAGCAGTTCTTC
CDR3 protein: CASSEALHNEQFF

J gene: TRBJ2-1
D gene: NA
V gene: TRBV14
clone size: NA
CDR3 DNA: TGTGCCAGCAGCCAAGACCCGCACCTGAGGCAGTTCTTC
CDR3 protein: CASSQDPHLRQFF

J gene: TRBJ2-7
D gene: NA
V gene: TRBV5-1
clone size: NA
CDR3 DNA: TGCGCCAGCAGCTTGAAGACAGCTTCCCCCGGCGAGCAGTACTTC
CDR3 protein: CASSLKTASPGEQYF

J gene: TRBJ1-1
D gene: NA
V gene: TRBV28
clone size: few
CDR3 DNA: TGTGCCAGCAGTGCCCTGTGGTTTGGGGGCACTGAAGCTTTCTTT
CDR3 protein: CASSALWFGGTEAFF

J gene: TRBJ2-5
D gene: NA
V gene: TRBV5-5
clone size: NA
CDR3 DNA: TGTGCCAGCAGCATCCCGACAGCCCAAGAGACCCAGTACTTC
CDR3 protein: CASSIPTAQETQYF

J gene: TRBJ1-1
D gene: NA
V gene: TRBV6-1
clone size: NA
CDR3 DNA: TGTGCCAGCAGTGATTCGGGGCAGTCCCTCTATGCTTTCTTT
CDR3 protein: CASSDSGQSLYAFF

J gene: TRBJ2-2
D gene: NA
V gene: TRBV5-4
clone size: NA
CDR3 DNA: TGTGCCAGCAGCTCGGAGCACACCGGGGAGCTGTTTTTT
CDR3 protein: CASSSEHTGELFF

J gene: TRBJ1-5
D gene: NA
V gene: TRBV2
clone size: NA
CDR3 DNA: TGTGCCAGCCGCAGGGATAACAATCAGCCCCAGCATTTT
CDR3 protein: CASRRDNNQPQHF

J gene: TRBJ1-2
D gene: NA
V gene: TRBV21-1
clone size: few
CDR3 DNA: TGTGCCAGCGGTGGCTACACCTTC
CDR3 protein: CASGGYTF

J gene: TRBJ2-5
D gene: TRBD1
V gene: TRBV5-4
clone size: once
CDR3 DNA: TGTGCCAGCAGCCGGGGACAGGGTAGAGAGACCCAGTACTTC
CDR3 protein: CASSRGQGRETQYF

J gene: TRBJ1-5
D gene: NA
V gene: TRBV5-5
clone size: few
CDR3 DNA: TGTGCCAGCAGCTTCCAGAATCAGCCCCAGCATTTT
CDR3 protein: CASSFQNQPQHF

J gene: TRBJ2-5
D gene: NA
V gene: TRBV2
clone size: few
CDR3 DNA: TGTGCCAGCAGTTCGGGTCACCAAGAGACCCAGTACTTC
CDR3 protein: CASSSGHQETQYF

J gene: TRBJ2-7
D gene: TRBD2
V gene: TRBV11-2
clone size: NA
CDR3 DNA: TGTGCCAGCAGCCGAAAAGCGGGGGCACTTAACTCCTACGAGCAGTACTTC
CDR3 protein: CASSRKAGALNSYEQYF

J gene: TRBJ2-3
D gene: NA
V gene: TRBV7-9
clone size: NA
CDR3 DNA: TGTGCCAGCAGCCAGGGTATCGCAGATACGCAGTATTTT
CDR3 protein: CASSQGIADTQYF

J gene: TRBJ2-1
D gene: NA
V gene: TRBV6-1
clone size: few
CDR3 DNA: TGTGCCAGCAGTGCGAGGGGGAATCGGCAGTTCTTC
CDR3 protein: CASSARGNRQFF

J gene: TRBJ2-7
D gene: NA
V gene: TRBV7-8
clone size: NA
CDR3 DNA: TGTGCCAGCAGCACTACAGGGCTCCTCTACGAGCAGTACTTC
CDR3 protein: CASSTTGLLYEQYF

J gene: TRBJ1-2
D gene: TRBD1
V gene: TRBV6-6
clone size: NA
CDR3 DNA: TGTGCCAGCAGCCAGGGGGGGGTATACGGCTACACCTTC
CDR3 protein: CASSQGGVYGYTF